These 14 T cell receptor beta chains were sequenced from one sample in a study of shared clonotypes between healthy human individuals. Generated by immunoSEQ multiplex PCR, the TCRdb table keeps only in-frame clones and is missing some. The table includes 190,000 or so clones, about 66% detected once. The sample consisted of memory CD4+ T cells sorted from blood. As to subset: CD45RA-negative fraction. These receptors all come from a man aged 25-45 years in good health.

The chain links TRBV18 to TRBJ2-7; D is possibly TRBD1 (6 bases). Germline CDR1 is KGHSH and CDR2 is LQKENI. Trimming shortened V by 3 bases and J by 6 bases, and 21 bases separated the two germline ends. This CDR3 has 16 amino acids. The CDR3 DNA reads as TGTGCCAGCTCACCGACAGGACCGCTCAAGGGCTCCGAGCAGTACTTC. It codes for CASSPTGPLKGSEQYF.

The rearrangement uses TRBV10-3 and TRBJ2-3; D gene ambiguous. CDR3 size: 12 residues. Germline CDR1 is ENHRY and CDR2 is SYGVKD. V gave up 0 bases and J gave up 6 bases, with 4 bases separating them. This CDR3 is CAISESADTQYF. The CDR3 DNA reads TGTGCCATCAGTGAGTCTGCGGATACGCAGTATTTT.

The CDR3 region has the DNA TGTGCCAGTAGTCCCCGAGCAATGGGGCAGGGTCGGGATACGCAGTATTTT. Amino acid sequence: CASSPRAMGQGRDTQYF. The V and J genes are TRBV19 and TRBJ2-3; D is possibly TRBD1 (5 bases). Germline CDR1 LNHDA, CDR2 SQIVND (reference sequence). This CDR3 has 17 amino acids. V lost 5 bases and J lost 6, with 24 bases in between. Using reference TRBV19 and TRBJ2-3 for the parts outside the CDR3, the full variable domain is DGGITQSPKYLFRKEGQNVTLSCEQNLNHDAMYWYRQDPGQGLRLIYYSQIVNDFQKGDIAEGYSVSREKKESFPLTVTSAQKNPTAFYLCASSPRAMGQGRDTQYFGPGTRLTVL.

This clone turned up a few times. This chain uses TRBV2 with TRBJ2-7; 10 bases fit TRBD1. CDR3 length: 13 residues. CDR1 SNHLY and CDR2 FYNNEI come from the germline V gene. With V trimmed by 8 bases and J by 6 bases, 7 bases remained unmatched. The CDR3 region has the DNA TGTGCCAGCGCCGAAGGGACAGGGGCCGAGCAGTACTTC. Its translation is CASAEGTGAEQYF.

J is TRBJ2-3 and V is TRBV5-1, with D perhaps TRBD1 (5 bases). This CDR3 has 17 residues. Trimming pared 0 bases from V and 3 bases from J, leaving 17 bases between. Germline CDR1 SGHRS, CDR2 YFSETQ. Here the CDR3 DNA reads TGCGCCAGCAGCTTGGCCCAGGGTGGTAGAGCGACAGATACGCAGTATTTT. Encoded protein: CASSLAQGGRATDTQYF.

The chain uses TRBV28 and TRBJ2-1; D is possibly TRBD1 (6 bases). The length of the CDR3 is 16 residues. The germline V gene encodes CDR1 MDHEN and CDR2 SYDVKM. Deletions cut 6 bases from V and 9 bases from J, with 24 bases between. The CDR3 DNA reads TGTGCCAGCAGCGACCCCCCGGGCAGGGGAATTTCTGAGCAGTTCTTC. Its translation: CASSDPPGRGISEQFF.

The chain joins TRBV5-4 to TRBJ1-2; no reliable D call. V was trimmed by 0 bases and J by 0 bases, leaving 9 bases between them. Germline CDR1 is SGHNT and CDR2 is YYREEE (reference sequence). The CDR3 totals 15 residues. CDR3 DNA: TGTGCCAGCAGCTTGGAAGGTCTGACTAACTATGGCTACACCTTC. Its protein is CASSLEGLTNYGYTF.

The CDR3 coding sequence is TGTGCCAGCTCGCCCGAGGAAGTCACGCAGTATTTT. As protein: CASSPEEVTQYF. The rearrangement links TRBV18 to TRBJ2-3; no clear D gene. The CDR3 runs to 12 residues. Germline CDR1 KGHSH, CDR2 LQKENI. V lost 6 bases and J lost 9, with 13 bases in between.

Note on this clone: This sample also contains other DNA sequences that code for the same CDR3. The rearrangement links TRBV29-1 to TRBJ2-3; D is unclear. This CDR3 region has 11 residues. V dropped 3 bases and J dropped 3 bases, with 4 bases sitting between them. From germline, CDR1 is SQVTM and CDR2 ANQGSEA. CDR3 nucleotides: TGCAGCGTTGACCTAACAGATACGCAGTATTTT. The encoded protein is CSVDLTDTQYF.

This chain uses TRBV7-3 with TRBJ1-1; D is unresolved. V lost 5 bases, J lost 1 base, and 14 bases lay in between. This CDR3 region has 15 residues. The germline V gene has CDR1 SGHTA and CDR2 FQGTGA. CDR3 sequence: CASSARRVENTEAFF. As DNA, the CDR3 is TGTGCCAGCAGCGCACGGCGGGTGGAGAACACTGAAGCTTTCTTT.

This sequence joins TRBV9 and TRBJ1-2, with D possibly TRBD1 on 5 matching bases. The ends were cut back, 3 bases at V and 6 bases at J, with 21 bases in the middle. Germline loops: CDR1 SGDLS, CDR2 YYNGEE. The CDR3 contains 16 residues. The DNA for the CDR3 is TGTGCCAGCAGCGCCGCTGCAAGTTCAAGGGGAAATGGCTACACCTTC. This sequence encodes CASSAAASSRGNGYTF.

V is TRBV5-4 and J is TRBJ2-7; 9 nucleotides match TRBD1. Germline-derived CDR1 and CDR2 are SGHNT and YYREEE (reference sequence). The CDR3 spans 14 residues. J gave up 5 bases and V 0 bases, and 3 bases lay outside the gene matches. The CDR3 here is CASSLEQGAHEQYF. CDR3 sequence (DNA): TGTGCCAGCAGCTTGGAACAGGGGGCCCACGAGCAGTACTTC.

The chain recombines TRBV19 with TRBJ2-6; maybe TRBD1 (5 bases). This CDR3 comprises 18 residues. Germline V CDR1 and CDR2: LNHDA, SQIVND (reference sequence). Trimming removed 7 bases from V and 0 bases from J, with 19 bases in between. CDR3 region: CASTVDRRFFSGANVLTF. As DNA, the CDR3 is TGTGCCAGTACAGTAGACAGAAGATTTTTCTCTGGGGCCAACGTCCTGACTTTC.

The V gene is TRBV9, the J gene TRBJ1-1, with D tentatively TRBD1 (5 bases). Germline CDR1 is SGDLS and CDR2 is YYNGEE. The CDR3 runs to 18 residues. Trimming took 2 bases from V and 6 from J, leaving 26 bases between them. The CDR3 nucleotides are TGTGCCAGCAGCGTGGGTACGACAGTACCCCGGCGTGTCTCTGAAGCTTTCTTT. This codes for CASSVGTTVPRRVSEAFF.